These T cell receptor beta chains were read from a single sample in a study of shared clonotypes between healthy human individuals. Some clones are missing from TCRdb's copy, which holds only in-frame ones; the method was immunoSEQ multiplex PCR. The sample has approximately 620,000 clones, approximately 97% seen once. Source material: naive CD4+ T cells sorted from blood. These receptors all come from a woman aged 25-40 years in good health. CDR3s include the opening cysteine and the closing phenylalanine or tryptophan. The D gene is left open where the match is weak. The size entry is marked missing in some rows and otherwise reads once, few, many or a size class.

V	J	size	D	CDR3	DNA
TRBV28	TRBJ2-7	once	.	CASTRGPSSYEQYF	TGTGCCAGCACTCGCGGTCCCAGCTCCTACGAGCAGTACTTC
TRBV5-1	TRBJ1-1	.	TRBD1	CASSPRQGLGTEAFF	TGCGCCAGCTCTCCCCGACAGGGGTTGGGCACTGAAGCTTTCTTT
TRBV19	TRBJ2-1	.	.	CASSSGQFYNEQFF	TGTGCCAGTAGTAGCGGACAGTTCTACAATGAGCAGTTCTTC
TRBV5-1	TRBJ2-1	.	.	CASSRGHGTYNEQFF	TGCGCCAGCAGCAGAGGTCATGGGACATACAATGAGCAGTTCTTC
TRBV6-5	TRBJ2-2	.	.	CASSYGPTGELFF	TGTGCCAGCAGTTACGGCCCTACCGGGGAGCTGTTTTTT
TRBV5-5	TRBJ1-5	.	TRBD1	CASSLWGTGVTNQPQHF	TGTGCCAGCAGCTTGTGGGGGACAGGGGTAACCAATCAGCCCCAGCATTTT
TRBV9	TRBJ1-1	.	TRBD1	CASSRDRVQAEAFF	TGTGCCAGCAGCCGGGACAGGGTTCAAGCTGAAGCTTTCTTT
TRBV7-3	TRBJ2-1	.	TRBD2	CASSALGTGSGRALYNEQFF	TGTGCCAGCAGCGCACTCGGTACGGGGAGCGGGAGGGCCCTCTACAATGAGCAGTTCTTC
TRBV5-1	TRBJ2-1	.	TRBD1	CASKVPGQGMDEQFF	TGCGCCAGCAAAGTACCCGGACAGGGGATGGATGAGCAGTTCTTC
TRBV18	TRBJ2-7	.	TRBD1	CASSPRTGPGYEQYF	TGTGCCAGCTCACCTAGGACAGGGCCAGGATACGAGCAGTACTTC
TRBV9	TRBJ1-1	.	.	CASSSWENTEAFF	TGTGCCAGCAGCTCGTGGGAGAACACTGAAGCTTTCTTT
TRBV4-1	TRBJ2-7	.	.	CASSQVLRYEQYF	TGCGCCAGCAGCCAAGTTTTGAGATACGAGCAGTACTTC
TRBV27	TRBJ2-1	.	.	CASSFIGPYNEQFF	TGTGCCAGCAGTTTTATCGGGCCCTACAATGAGCAGTTCTTC
TRBV2	TRBJ2-4	.	.	CASSGFKGNIQYF	TGTGCCAGCAGTGGATTCAAGGGGAACATTCAGTACTTC
TRBV28	TRBJ1-2	.	.	CASSLVGANTGYTF	TGTGCCAGCAGCTTGGTGGGGGCGAACACTGGCTACACCTTC
TRBV2	TRBJ2-3	.	.	CASSEFSGYTDTQYF	TGTGCCAGCAGTGAATTTAGCGGATACACAGATACGCAGTATTTT
TRBV6-6	TRBJ2-1	.	TRBD2	CAAGLAGKNEQFF	TGTGCCGCGGGACTAGCGGGAAAAAATGAGCAGTTCTTC
TRBV6-5	TRBJ1-5	.	.	CASAKGKRNQPQHF	TGTGCCAGTGCTAAGGGGAAGCGCAATCAGCCCCAGCATTTT
TRBV4-1	TRBJ2-2	.	.	CASSQERWPNTGELFF	TGCGCCAGCAGCCAAGAGAGGTGGCCCAACACCGGGGAGCTGTTTTTT
TRBV7-2	TRBJ1-1	.	.	CASSPRGVETNTEAFF	TGTGCCAGCAGCCCTCGCGGGGTAGAGACGAACACTGAAGCTTTCTTT
TRBV7-2	TRBJ1-1	.	.	CASSLDYGTTEAFF	TGTGCCAGCAGCTTAGACTACGGAACTACCGAAGCTTTCTTT
TRBV10-3	TRBJ2-7	.	.	CAISGDYEQYF	TGTGCCATCAGCGGTGACTACGAGCAGTACTTC
TRBV9	TRBJ2-2	once	TRBD2	CASSVTGTSPMGGELFF	TGTGCCAGCAGCGTTACCGGGACTAGCCCCATGGGCGGGGAGCTGTTTTTT
TRBV9	TRBJ2-5	.	TRBD1	CASSVSGTEGQETQYF	TGTGCCAGCAGCGTATCCGGGACAGAGGGCCAAGAGACCCAGTACTTC
TRBV5-1	TRBJ2-1	.	.	CASSSNNEQFF	TGCGCCAGCAGCAGCAACAATGAGCAGTTCTTC
TRBV28	TRBJ2-1	.	TRBD2	CASSPTSGRGGEQFF	TGTGCCAGCAGCCCCACTAGCGGGAGAGGTGGTGAGCAGTTCTTC
TRBV29-1	TRBJ2-3	.	.	CSVTGRMTDTQYF	TGCAGCGTAACCGGGAGAATGACAGATACGCAGTATTTT
TRBV28	TRBJ1-5	.	TRBD1	CASQTGDYMGQPQHF	TGTGCCAGCCAAACAGGGGATTACATGGGTCAGCCCCAGCATTTT
TRBV28	TRBJ1-2	.	.	CASKEGGYGYTF	TGTGCCAGCAAGGAGGGAGGCTATGGCTACACCTTC
TRBV18	TRBJ2-7	.	TRBD1	CASSLRDRQYEQYF	TGTGCCAGCTCACTCCGGGACAGGCAATACGAGCAGTACTTC
TRBV19	TRBJ2-1	once	TRBD2	CASSQTSGAIDEQFF	TGTGCCAGTAGTCAGACTAGCGGGGCAATTGATGAGCAGTTCTTC
TRBV11-3	TRBJ2-7	once	.	CASSLVGGKIYEQYF	TGTGCCAGCAGCTTAGTAGGGGGAAAAATATACGAGCAGTACTTC
TRBV7-9	TRBJ2-1	.	.	CASSPSGIHNEQFF	TGTGCCAGCAGCCCTTCCGGGATACACAATGAGCAGTTCTTC
TRBV19	TRBJ1-5	few	TRBD1	CASSWTGGNQPQHF	TGTGCCAGTAGTTGGACAGGGGGCAATCAGCCCCAGCATTTT
TRBV4-1	TRBJ2-4	.	TRBD1	CASSQPSKDRENIQYF	TGCGCCAGCAGCCAACCCTCTAAGGACAGGGAAAACATTCAGTACTTC
TRBV2	TRBJ2-5	.	.	CASSEVSGKETQYF	TGTGCCAGCAGTGAAGTCTCAGGGAAAGAGACCCAGTACTTC